These 16 T cell receptor beta chains were all obtained from the same sample, sequenced in a study of neurological immune-mediated disorders. TCRdb re-called the 5' RACE reads through MiXCR, storing one row per CDR3 protein. The top ten clones hold approximately 16% of a sample with approximately 24,000 distinct CDR3 sequences, 13% of them seen once. Material: PBMCs. Source of these receptors: a middle-aged woman with HTLV-1-associated myelopathy (HAM/TSP).

This clonotype was observed many times. This chain joins TRBV5-5 and TRBJ2-3; 12 bases fit TRBD1. The CDR3 is 16 residues long. The germline gives CDR1 SGHKS, CDR2 YYEKEE (reference sequence). Trimming cost V 2 bases and J 3 bases; bases outside gene matches: 4. This chain's CDR3 is CASSFGTGGVTDTQYF. DNA for the CDR3: TGTGCCAGCAGCTTTGGGACAGGGGGCGTAACAGATACGCAGTATTTT.

This clonotype is classed as medium-sized. The CDR3 DNA is TGTGCCACCAGTGACCCGGGACTAGCAAGCACAGATACGCAGTATTTT. Translating it yields CATSDPGLASTDTQYF. This chain joins TRBV24-1 and TRBJ2-3; 9 nucleotides match TRBD2. This CDR3 is built from 16 residues. Germline V gene sequence: CDR1 KGHDR, CDR2 SFDVKD. The V segment lost 4 bases and the J segment 0 bases; nucleotides outside the gene matches: 4.

This clonotype was picked up many times. This chain uses TRBV5-5 with TRBJ2-7; the match to TRBD1 covers 10 bases. There are 17 residues in the CDR3. CDR1 is SGHKS, CDR2 YYEKEE, per germline (reference sequence). Trimming at V came to 1 base and at J to 6 bases, leaving 13 bases not matched to a gene. CDR3 residues: CASSLNPGQGTRGEQYV. The CDR3 nucleotides are TGTGCCAGCAGCTTGAATCCGGGACAGGGGACCCGGGGCGAGCAGTACGTC.

This clonotype was counted many times. The chain has TRBV5-6 and TRBJ1-1, with 7 bases matching TRBD1. The CDR3 runs to 12 residues. The trim removed 3 bases at V and 8 bases at J, leaving 4 bases unmatched. Germline V gives CDR1 SGHDT, CDR2 YYEEEE. The CDR3 bases are TGTGCCAGCAGCTATCAGACAGGGGAAGCTTTCTTT. Translating it yields CASSYQTGEAFF.

This clonotype was counted many times. The chain uses TRBV12-3 or TRBV12-4 and TRBJ2-2; D tentatively reads TRBD1 or TRBD2 (6 bases each). The CDR3 totals 13 residues. V lost 10 bases, J lost 7 bases, and 16 bases lay in between. The CDR3 here is CATPRGRSGELFF. The CDR3 region has the DNA TGTGCCACGCCCCGGGGGCGAAGCGGGGAGCTGTTTTTT.

This clonotype occurred many times. The chain couples TRBV10-3 to TRBJ1-2; D is unresolved. Germline assignment: CDR1 ENHRY and CDR2 SYGVKD. This CDR3 is built from 11 residues. V lost 7 bases, J lost 6 bases, and 9 bases lay in between. Written as DNA, the CDR3 is TGTGCCATCACCCCGGGAGATGGCTACACCTTC. Its translation: CAITPGDGYTF.

This clonotype was seen ten or more times. V usage is TRBV9 and J usage is TRBJ2-7, with 9 bases that match TRBD1. CDR1 SGDLS and CDR2 YYNGEE come from the germline V gene. The length of the CDR3 is 14 residues. Trimming at V came to 3 bases and at J to 3 bases, leaving 4 bases not matched to a gene. CDR3 sequence reads: CASSEGQGSYEQYF. The DNA for the CDR3 is TGTGCCAGCAGCGAGGGACAGGGTAGCTACGAGCAGTACTTC.

This clonotype occurred many times. The chain uses TRBV15 and TRBJ1-1; 8 positions agree with TRBD1. After removal of 0 bases from V and 12 bases from J, the junction contained 6 bases not matched to a gene. The CDR3 runs to 13 residues. Germline V lookup: CDR1 LNHNV, CDR2 YYDKDF (reference sequence). DNA of the CDR3: TGTGCCACCAGCAGAGACCCGGACAGGGCGACTTTCTTT. The encoded protein is CATSRDPDRATFF.

Ten or more counts support this clonotype. V gene TRBV2 combines with J gene TRBJ1-6, with D perhaps matching TRBD1 (6 bases). V was shortened by 6 bases and J by 7 bases, with 16 bases between the two germline ends. The CDR3 has 15 residues. Germline V gene data show CDR1 as SNHLY and CDR2 as FYNNEI. In DNA, the CDR3 is TGTGCCAGCAGCGGGACACCCCGGGCGAATTCACCCCTCCACTTT. It is translated as CASSGTPRANSPLHF.

By sample fraction, this clonotype is medium-sized. V gene TRBV20-1 combines with J gene TRBJ2-5; D is undetermined. This CDR3 comprises 14 residues. Deletions cut 2 bases from V and 2 bases from J, with 12 bases between. Germline V gives CDR1 DFQATT, CDR2 SNEGSKA (reference sequence). The CDR3 sequence is CSARPNWNQETQYF. The CDR3 region has the DNA TGCAGTGCTAGACCAAACTGGAATCAAGAGACCCAGTACTTC.

The chain carries TRBV20-1 and TRBJ2-7; weak D call: TRBD1 (6 bases). This CDR3 is built from 13 residues. The germline gives CDR1 DFQATT, CDR2 SNEGSKA (reference sequence). CDR3 residues: CSASGTFSYEQYV. For the CDR3, the DNA is TGCAGTGCTTCCGGGACATTCTCCTACGAGCAGTACGTA.

This clonotype was recorded at least ten times. This sequence joins TRBV3-1 and TRBJ2-7; 9 bases map to TRBD1. V lost 0 bases, J lost 6 bases, and 6 bases stayed unmatched. The CDR3 totals 15 residues. Germline V gene data show CDR1 as LGHDT and CDR2 as YNNKEL (reference sequence). The DNA of the CDR3 is TGTGCCAGCAGCCAAGAGTGGACAGGGGTTCTCGAGCAGTACTTC. This sequence encodes CASSQEWTGVLEQYF.

There are many counts of this clonotype. The chain couples TRBV6-6 to TRBJ2-3; no reliable D call. Trimming took off 3 bases at V and 1 base at J, with 11 bases between the two ends. Germline values: CDR1 MNHNY, CDR2 SVGAGI (reference sequence). This CDR3 has 15 amino acids. The CDR3 bases are TGTGCCAGCAGTTATGTCCAGGTTCGCACAGATACGCAGTATTTT. It encodes CASSYVQVRTDTQYF.

This clonotype was found many times. The rearrangement uses TRBV4-1 and TRBJ1-5, with 9 bases that match TRBD1. CDR1 MGHRA and CDR2 YSYEKL come from the germline V gene. The CDR3 covers 16 residues. V was clipped by 0 bases and J by 7 bases; unmatched bases: 7. CDR3 sequence reads: CASSQDTGGSGQPQHF. The CDR3 bases are TGCGCCAGCAGCCAAGATACAGGGGGCTCGGGGCAGCCCCAGCATTTT.

This clonotype was counted many times. The chain combines TRBV29-1 with TRBJ2-7, with a weak D call TRBD2 (7 bases). CDR3 length: 13 amino acids. Trimming left V 6 bases short and J 3 bases short, with 15 bases between. The germline CDR1 and CDR2 sequences are SQVTM and ANQGSEA. Written as DNA, the CDR3 is TGCAGCGTCTTAGGGGGGGAGGGCTACGAGCAGTACTTC. Its protein is CSVLGGEGYEQYF.

The rearrangement uses TRBV6-5 and TRBJ1-4; 10 bases map to TRBD1. In germline, CDR1 is MNHEY, CDR2 SVGAGI. The length of the CDR3 is 15 residues. V lost 10 bases to trimming and J lost 7 bases; unmatched junction nucleotides: 12. CDR3 protein: CATSLQDRGSEKLFF. CDR3 coding DNA: TGTGCCACCAGCCTGCAGGACAGGGGGAGTGAAAAACTGTTTTTT.